This TCR beta chain was retrieved from a study of cytomegalovirus exposure and HLA in healthy donors. For the study at large: Samples from HLA-typed donors yielded approximately 88 million unique TCRs in an early data release. Findings and limits, study-wide: Immune exposure information available was restricted to CMV serostatus. Among donors in an Asian-associated ancestry cluster, a later analysis reportedly found fewer N-insertions than the roughly 700-donor mean. Presence/absence results assume similar sequencing depth per donor, which may not hold.

Germline values: CDR1 LNHDA, CDR2 SQIVND (reference sequence). The CDR3 covers 15 residues. V shed 5 bases and J 7 bases; nucleotides not matched to a gene: 8. 13 Jbeta primers and 60 Vbeta primers were used for the PCR. Profiling relied on immunoSEQ multiplex PCR, and the TCRdb table lists in-frame clones only, not all of them. Among about 89,000 clones listed, about 74% were seen once. Worth noting for this clone: What it binds is unknown.

The TCR was taken from a young man in good health and CMV-seronegative. The chain carries TRBV19 and TRBJ1-5; 10 nucleotides align to TRBD1. Sequencing was done on a sample of PBMCs. DNA for the CDR3: TGTGCCAGTAGTGTGACAGGGGGCGGGAAACAGCCCCAGCATTTT. It translates to CASSVTGGGKQPQHF.